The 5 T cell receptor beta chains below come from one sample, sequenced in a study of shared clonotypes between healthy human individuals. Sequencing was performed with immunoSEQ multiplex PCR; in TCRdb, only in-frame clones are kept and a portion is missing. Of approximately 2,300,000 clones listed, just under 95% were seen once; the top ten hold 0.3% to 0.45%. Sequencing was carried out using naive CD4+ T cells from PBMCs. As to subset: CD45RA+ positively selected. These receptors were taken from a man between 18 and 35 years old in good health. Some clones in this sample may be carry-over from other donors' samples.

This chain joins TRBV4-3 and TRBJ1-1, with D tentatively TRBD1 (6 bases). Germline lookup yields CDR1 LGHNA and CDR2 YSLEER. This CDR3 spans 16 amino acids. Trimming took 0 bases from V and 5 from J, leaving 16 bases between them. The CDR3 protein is CASSQDPAGAGTEAFF. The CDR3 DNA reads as TGCGCCAGCAGCCAAGATCCAGCAGGGGCAGGGACTGAAGCTTTCTTT.

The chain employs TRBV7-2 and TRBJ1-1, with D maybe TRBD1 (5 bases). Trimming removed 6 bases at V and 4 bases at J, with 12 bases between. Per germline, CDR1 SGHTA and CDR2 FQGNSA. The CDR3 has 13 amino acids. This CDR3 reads CASRIGVSTEAFF. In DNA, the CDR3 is TGTGCCAGCAGAATAGGGGTGAGCACTGAAGCTTTCTTT. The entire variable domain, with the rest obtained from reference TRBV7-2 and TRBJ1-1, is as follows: GAGVSQSPSNKVTEKGKDVELRCDPISGHTALYWYRQSLGQGLEFLIYFQGNSAPDKSGLPSDRFSAERTGGSVSTLTIQRTQQEDSAVYLCASRIGVSTEAFFGQGTRLTVV.

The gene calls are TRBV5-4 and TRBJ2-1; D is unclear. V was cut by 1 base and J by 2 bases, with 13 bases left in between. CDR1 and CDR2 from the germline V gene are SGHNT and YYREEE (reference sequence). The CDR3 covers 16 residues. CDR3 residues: CASSLPDPPPYNEQFF. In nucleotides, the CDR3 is TGTGCCAGCAGCTTGCCCGACCCTCCCCCCTACAATGAGCAGTTCTTC.

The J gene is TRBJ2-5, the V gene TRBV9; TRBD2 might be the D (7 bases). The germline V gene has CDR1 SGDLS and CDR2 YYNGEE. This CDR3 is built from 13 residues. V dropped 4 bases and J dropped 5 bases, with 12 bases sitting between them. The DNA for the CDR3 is TGTGCCAGCAGCTTCAGGGGAGGGGAGACCCAGTACTTC. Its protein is CASSFRGGETQYF. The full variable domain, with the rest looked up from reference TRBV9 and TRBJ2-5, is DSGVTQTPKHLITATGQRVTLRCSPRSGDLSVYWYQQSLDQGLQFLIQYYNGEERAKGNILERFSAQQFPDLHSELNLSSLELGDSALYFCASSFRGGETQYFGPGTRLLVL.

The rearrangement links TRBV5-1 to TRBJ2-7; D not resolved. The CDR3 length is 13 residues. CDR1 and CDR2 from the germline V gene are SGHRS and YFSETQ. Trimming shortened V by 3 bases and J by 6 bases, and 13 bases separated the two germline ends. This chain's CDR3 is CASSSPPITEQYF. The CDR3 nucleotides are TGCGCCAGCAGCTCCCCACCTATAACCGAGCAGTACTTC.